This TCR beta chain appears in the sequencing data of a study of T cell repertoires in cytomegalovirus infection. Study-wide findings and caveats: There were carriers of CMV plus the relevant HLA, and cumulative public TCR beta family frequency identified them. It was HLA-C-restricted CMV-specific TCR beta clonotypes that dominated the response ex vivo.

Remarks on this clonotype: The antigen remains undetermined.

Germline V CDR1 and CDR2: SGHVS, FQNEAQ. The germline V and J ends were trimmed by 4 bases and 4 bases, with 13 bases remaining between them. This CDR3 spans 14 amino acids. TCRdb re-called the reads through MiXCR, storing one row per CDR3 protein. The table lists 650,000 to 900,000 distinct CDR3 sequences, 25% to 35% of them singletons. The specimen comprised cultured CD8+ T cells from PBMCs, sampled from culture after CMV antigen stimulation. V and J are TRBV7-8 and TRBJ1-2; weak D call: TRBD1 (5 bases). This receptor was obtained from a human donor in good health (CMV status not recorded). Some clones in this sample may be carry-over from other donors' samples. CDR3 sequence: CASSSRGPPYGYTF. CDR3 sequence (DNA): TGTGCCAGCAGCTCACGGGGCCCTCCCTATGGCTACACCTTC.